Each of the 18 T cell receptor beta chains below was sequenced from the same sample in a study of Ad26.COV2.S vaccination and SARS-CoV-2 variants. Specified treatment: approximately 18 received Ad26.COV2.S at low or high dose, single or two shots; about 5 received placebo; per-sample allocation not given. Following the first vaccine or placebo injection, samples were taken on day 63. This table comes from immunoSEQ multiplex PCR, and its TCRdb copy is limited to in-frame clones, with some not included. This sample has about 410,000 clones, with 92% found just once. The sample in question was peripheral blood, obtained in a trial of Ad26.COV2.S vaccine versus placebo. Every receptor here comes from a person aged 18-65 years who received the Ad26.COV2.S COVID-19 vaccine or a placebo.

The rearrangement links TRBV5-6 to TRBJ1-1; 8 bases map to TRBD1. In germline, CDR1 is SGHDT, CDR2 YYEEEE. Trimming cost V 4 bases and J 2 bases; bases outside gene matches: 7. This CDR3 is 15 amino acids long. Here the CDR3 reads CASSITGTGNTEAFF. Written as DNA, the CDR3 is TGTGCCAGCAGCATTACCGGGACAGGCAACACTGAAGCTTTCTTT.

This chain joins TRBV7-9 and TRBJ1-6; a weak D match, TRBD1 (5 bases). V gave up 5 bases and J gave up 8 bases, with 10 bases separating them. The CDR3 extends over 13 amino acids. The V gene's germline CDR1 is SEHNR and CDR2 FQNEAQ (reference sequence). The CDR3 DNA reads TGTGCCAGCAGCGCACCAGGGTATTCACCCCTCCACTTT. It yields the protein CASSAPGYSPLHF.

The rearrangement uses TRBV5-5 and TRBJ1-1; D is perhaps TRBD1 (5 bases). Trimming stripped 5 bases from V and 4 bases from J, with 18 bases between. Germline V gene lookup returns CDR1 SGHKS and CDR2 YYEKEE (reference sequence). The CDR3 length is 15 residues. The CDR3 is CASRNSGLGLTEAFF. The CDR3 region has the DNA TGTGCCAGCAGGAATAGTGGATTGGGGCTCACTGAAGCTTTCTTT. The variable domain in full, completed from reference TRBV5-5 and TRBJ1-1, reads DAGVTQSPTHLIKTRGQQVTLRCSPISGHKSVSWYQQVLGQGPQFIFQYYEKEERGRGNFPDRFSARQFPNYSSELNVNALLLGDSALYLCASRNSGLGLTEAFFGQGTRLTVV.

This chain connects TRBV7-2 to TRBJ2-3, with TRBD2 matching 7 bases. CDR3 size: 15 residues. The trim removed 6 bases at V and 2 bases at J, leaving 8 bases unmatched. Germline lookup yields CDR1 SGHTA and CDR2 FQGNSA. The chain's CDR3 is CASSRERGNTDTQYF. CDR3 DNA sequence: TGTGCCAGCAGTCGAGAGCGGGGCAACACAGATACGCAGTATTTT. The whole variable domain, remainder taken from reference TRBV7-2 and TRBJ2-3, is GAGVSQSPSNKVTEKGKDVELRCDPISGHTALYWYRQSLGQGLEFLIYFQGNSAPDKSGLPSDRFSAERTGGSVSTLTIQRTQQEDSAVYLCASSRERGNTDTQYFGPGTRLTVL.

The CDR3 sequence is CASSVATGSDTGELFF. The CDR3 nucleotides are TGTGCCAGCAGCGTTGCTACAGGGAGTGACACCGGGGAGCTGTTTTTT. V usage is TRBV9 and J usage is TRBJ2-2, with a weak D call TRBD1 (6 bases). The CDR3 covers 16 residues. Trimming pared 2 bases from V and 3 bases from J, leaving 14 bases between. The germline V gene encodes CDR1 SGDLS and CDR2 YYNGEE.

As to this clone: The junction shows a germline mismatch at one end, possibly a read error. The chain couples TRBV6-1 to TRBJ2-2; D is perhaps TRBD2 (6 bases). This CDR3 is built from 15 residues. The germline CDR1 and CDR2 sequences are MNHNS and SASEGT. CDR3 nucleotide sequence: TGTGCCAGCTGTGACAATCGGGGGTGGAGGGGGGAGCTGTTTTTT. The encoded protein is CASCDNRGWRGELFF.

This chain connects TRBV9 to TRBJ2-3; TRBD2 matches 15 bases. Germline V gives CDR1 SGDLS, CDR2 YYNGEE. Trimming at V came to 0 bases and at J to 0 bases, leaving 2 bases not matched to a gene. This CDR3 contains 18 residues. CDR3 DNA: TGTGCCAGCAGCGTAGGGACTAGCGGGGGGGCTAGCACAGATACGCAGTATTTT. Its translation is CASSVGTSGGASTDTQYF.

The chain combines TRBV7-9 with TRBJ2-5; possibly TRBD2 for D (5 bases). V lost 3 bases to trimming and J lost 2 bases, with 13 bases between them. CDR1 is SEHNR, CDR2 FQNEAQ, per germline (reference sequence). The CDR3 has 15 residues. CDR3 nucleotides: TGTGCCAGCAGCTTTACCCGAGGGAAACAAGAGACCCAGTACTTC. Translation: CASSFTRGKQETQYF.

This chain uses TRBV5-1 with TRBJ1-1; D not resolved. The CDR3 totals 14 residues. The germline gives CDR1 SGHRS, CDR2 YFSETQ. V lost 0 bases to trimming and J lost 0 bases, with 6 bases between them. CDR3 amino acids: CASSLAALNTEAFF. The CDR3 nucleotides are TGCGCCAGCAGCTTGGCCGCCCTGAACACTGAAGCTTTCTTT.

V gene TRBV6-5 combines with J gene TRBJ1-1; TRBD1 aligns across 8 bases. The V segment lost 0 bases and the J segment 2 bases; nucleotides outside the gene matches: 2. The CDR3 contains 15 residues. CDR1 and CDR2 (germline): MNHEY, SVGAGI. CDR3 loop: CASSYSTGANTEAFF. In nucleotides, the CDR3 is TGTGCCAGCAGTTACTCGACAGGGGCCAACACTGAAGCTTTCTTT.

The table lists this clone with a count of one. The gene calls are TRBV12-3 or TRBV12-4 and TRBJ1-1; D unresolved. The CDR3 loop spans 13 amino acids. Trimming took 8 bases from V and 5 from J, leaving 15 bases between them. The CDR3 sequence is CASQPAVKTEAFF. In nucleotides, the CDR3 is TGTGCCAGCCAACCGGCGGTCAAGACTGAAGCTTTCTTT.

The chain recombines TRBV9 with TRBJ1-2; 9 nucleotides agree with TRBD1. V dropped 3 bases and J dropped 5; count of bases not matched to a gene: 11. CDR3 length: 16 amino acids. The germline V gene has CDR1 SGDLS and CDR2 YYNGEE. The CDR3 reads CASSARWTGDLYGYTF. The CDR3 region has the DNA TGTGCCAGCAGCGCCCGATGGACAGGGGATCTATATGGCTACACCTTC.

V and J are TRBV29-1 and TRBJ2-7; TRBD2 is a possible D gene (5 bases). The V gene lost 7 bases and the J gene lost 0 bases, with 16 bases spanning the gap. There are 14 residues in the CDR3. The germline V gene encodes CDR1 SQVTM and CDR2 ANQGSEA. Here the CDR3 reads CSDLEGLYSYEQYF. The CDR3 region has the DNA TGCAGCGACCTTGAGGGCCTATACTCCTACGAGCAGTACTTC.

The chain joins TRBV14 to TRBJ2-7, with D maybe TRBD1 (6 bases). The V gene's germline CDR1 is SGHDN and CDR2 FVKESK. Deletions cut 0 bases from V and 0 bases from J, with 12 bases between. The CDR3 contains 16 residues. As DNA, the CDR3 is TGTGCCAGCAGCCAAGATCTTGGACAGCTCTCCTACGAGCAGTACTTC. Encoded protein: CASSQDLGQLSYEQYF.

The rearrangement uses TRBV14 and TRBJ2-3; 9 bases agree with TRBD2. Trimming cost V 0 bases and J 1 base; bases outside gene matches: 8. Germline V lookup: CDR1 SGHDN, CDR2 FVKESK. This CDR3 is 18 amino acids long. The CDR3 nucleotides are TGTGCCAGCAGCCAAGAAAAACTAGCGGGCCTACGCACAGATACGCAGTATTTT. This codes for CASSQEKLAGLRTDTQYF.

The genes are TRBV2 and TRBJ1-1; D is undetermined. The CDR3 is 17 amino acids. V gave up 3 bases and J gave up 0 bases, with 17 bases separating them. Germline values: CDR1 SNHLY, CDR2 FYNNEI. In DNA, the CDR3 is TGTGCCAGCAGTGAGCGGAACAGTGGTTTTATGAACACTGAAGCTTTCTTT. This translates into CASSERNSGFMNTEAFF.

The chain recombines TRBV4-3 with TRBJ2-6; D is unclear. V was pared by 5 bases and J by 1 base, with 6 bases between. This CDR3 region has 14 residues. Germline CDR1 and CDR2: LGHNA and YSLEER. The CDR3 bases are TGCGCCAGCAGCACTACTTCTGGGGCCAACGTCCTGACTTTC. This gives the protein CASSTTSGANVLTF.

This chain joins TRBV4-3 and TRBJ2-3; 9 positions match TRBD2. The CDR3 runs 15 residues. Germline assignment: CDR1 LGHNA and CDR2 YSLEER. J lost 3 bases, V lost 2 bases, and 3 bases had no gene match. Here the CDR3 reads CASSQLAGKTDTQYF. DNA for the CDR3: TGCGCCAGCAGCCAACTAGCGGGGAAAACAGATACGCAGTATTTT.